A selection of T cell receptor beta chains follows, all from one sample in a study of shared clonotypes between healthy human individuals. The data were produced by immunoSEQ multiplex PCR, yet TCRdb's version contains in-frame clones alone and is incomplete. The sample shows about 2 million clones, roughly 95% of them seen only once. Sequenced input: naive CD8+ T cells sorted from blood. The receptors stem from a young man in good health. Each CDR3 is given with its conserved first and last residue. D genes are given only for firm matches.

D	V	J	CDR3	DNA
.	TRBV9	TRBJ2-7	CASSVESQWDEQYF	TGTGCCAGCAGCGTAGAAAGTCAGTGGGACGAGCAGTACTTC
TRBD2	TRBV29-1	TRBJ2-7	CSASKTSGYYEQYF	TGCAGCGCCTCGAAGACTAGCGGATACTACGAGCAGTACTTC
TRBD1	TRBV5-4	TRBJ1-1	CASGGTENTEAFF	TGTGCCAGCGGGGGGACAGAGAACACTGAAGCTTTCTTT
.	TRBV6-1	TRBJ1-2	CASSEGLAYGYTF	TGTGCCAGCAGTGAAGGGCTAGCATATGGCTACACCTTC
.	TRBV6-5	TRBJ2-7	CASSYGSGGTYEQYF	TGTGCCAGCAGTTACGGTTCCGGCGGAACCTACGAGCAGTACTTC
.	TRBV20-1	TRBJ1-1	CSAPEGRGAFF	TGCAGTGCCCCAGAAGGCAGGGGAGCTTTCTTT
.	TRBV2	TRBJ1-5	CASSESHVADQPQHF	TGTGCCAGCAGTGAATCCCACGTCGCCGATCAGCCCCAGCATTTT
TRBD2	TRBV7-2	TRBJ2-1	CASSLFLAGAGYNEQFF	TGTGCCAGCAGCTTATTTCTGGCGGGAGCAGGCTACAATGAGCAGTTCTTC
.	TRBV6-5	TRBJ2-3	CASSYSQREFTDTQYF	TGTGCCAGCAGTTACTCTCAGCGCGAGTTCACAGATACGCAGTATTTT
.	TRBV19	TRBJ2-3	CASSIVDGDTQYF	TGTGCCAGTAGTATAGTGGATGGTGATACGCAGTATTTT
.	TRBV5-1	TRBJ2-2	CASSLTAGELFF	TGCGCCAGCAGCTTGACGGCCGGGGAGCTGTTTTTT
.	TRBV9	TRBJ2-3	CASSAEDVGTQYF	TGTGCCAGCAGCGCCGAGGACGTTGGTACGCAGTATTTT
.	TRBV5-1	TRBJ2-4	CASSPHQGPAKNIQYF	TGCGCCAGCAGTCCCCATCAGGGGCCAGCCAAAAACATTCAGTACTTC
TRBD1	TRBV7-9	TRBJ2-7	CASSFWTGAHEQYF	TGTGCCAGCAGCTTTTGGACAGGGGCTCACGAGCAGTACTTC
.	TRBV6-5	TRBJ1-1	CASSTGGDTEAFF	TGTGCCAGCTCGACAGGAGGAGACACTGAAGCTTTCTTT
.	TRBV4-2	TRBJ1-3	CASSPSLTVPSGNTIYF	TGTGCCAGCAGCCCCAGCCTGACGGTCCCCTCTGGAAACACCATATATTTT
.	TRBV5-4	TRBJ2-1	CASSLGASHNEQFF	TGTGCCAGCAGCTTGGGTGCTAGCCACAATGAGCAGTTCTTC
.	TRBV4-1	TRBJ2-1	CASSQAGTQGQFF	TGCGCCAGCAGCCAAGCAGGGACGCAGGGTCAGTTCTTC
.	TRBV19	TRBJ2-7	CASSPAYSDYEQYF	TGTGCCAGTAGTCCCGCCTACTCCGACTACGAGCAGTACTTC
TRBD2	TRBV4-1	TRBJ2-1	CASSPYSRASGRDEQFF	TGCGCCAGCAGCCCATATTCGAGGGCTAGCGGGAGGGATGAGCAGTTCTTC
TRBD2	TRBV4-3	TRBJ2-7	CASSQGLAGEQYF	TGCGCCAGCAGCCAGGGACTAGCGGGAGAGCAGTACTTC
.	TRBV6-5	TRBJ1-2	CASSYPGSDGYTF	TGTGCCAGCAGTTATCCCGGGAGTGATGGCTACACCTTC